This TCR beta chain was recovered during a study of cytomegalovirus exposure and HLA in healthy donors. Across the whole study: Earlier findings included more than 95 million unique TCR beta sequences obtained from some 180 million T cells.

The PCR contained 60 Vbeta and 13 Jbeta primers. Original methodology: Per a later analysis, the number of unique TCR beta chains was roughly 87 million, of which about 11 million were shared. Method: immunoSEQ multiplex PCR; TCRdb's copy keeps in-frame clones and lacks some. The D gene and trimming were derived from the DNA, and the V and J assignments and clone size from that table. The sample carries roughly 150,000 clones, approximately 80% recorded once. Study-wide results and caveats: Among donors in an Asian-associated ancestry cluster, a later analysis reportedly found fewer N-insertions than the roughly 730-donor mean. Within the data, a cluster of highly shared sequence variants was likely a sequencing artifact.

Concerning this clone: The antigen is not known.

The sequenced material came from PBMCs. The TCR comes from a woman aged 40 to 55 in good health and CMV-seronegative.

CDR3 bases: TGTGCCTGGAGCGGCAGGGAGGGTGAAAAACTGTTTTTT. This encodes CAWSGREGEKLFF. The V call is TRBV30, the J call TRBJ1-4; TRBD1 is a possible D gene (5 bases). The CDR3 is made up of 13 amino acids. The ends were cut back, 3 bases at V and 7 bases at J, with 12 bases in the middle. Germline V lookup: CDR1 GTSNPN, CDR2 SVGIG (reference sequence).